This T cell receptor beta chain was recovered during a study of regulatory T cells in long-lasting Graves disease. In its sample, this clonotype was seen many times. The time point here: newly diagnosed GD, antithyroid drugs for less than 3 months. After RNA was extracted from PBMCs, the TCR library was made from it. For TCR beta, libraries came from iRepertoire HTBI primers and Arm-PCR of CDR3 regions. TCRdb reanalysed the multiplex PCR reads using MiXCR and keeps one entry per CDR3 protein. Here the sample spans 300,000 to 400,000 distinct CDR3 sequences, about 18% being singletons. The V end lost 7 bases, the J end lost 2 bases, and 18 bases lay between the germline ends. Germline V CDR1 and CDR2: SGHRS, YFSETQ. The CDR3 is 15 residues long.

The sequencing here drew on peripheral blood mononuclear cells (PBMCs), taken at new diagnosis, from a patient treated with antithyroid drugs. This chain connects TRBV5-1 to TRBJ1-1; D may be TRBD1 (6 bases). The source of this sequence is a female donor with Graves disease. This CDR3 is CASGVGGARNTEAFF. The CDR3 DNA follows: TGCGCCAGCGGGGTGGGGGGGGCGAGAAACACTGAAGCTTTCTTT.